The next 23 T cell receptor beta chains were all read from a single sample in a study of T-cell reconstitution after alpha-beta-depleted transplantation in children. The TCRbeta library incorporated unique molecular identifiers. TCRdb redid the calling of the PCR reads with MiXCR, one entry per CDR3 protein. The table lists roughly 48,000 distinct CDR3 sequences, 5.5% to 7.5% of them singletons, with about 30% in the top ten. The input for sequencing was PBMCs, mostly from graft donor cells, taken 60 days after TCRalphabeta/CD19-depleted stem cell transplant. These receptors were taken from a female patient between 2 and 10 years old who had a stem cell transplant for aplastic anemia, so the T cells may come from the graft donor.

This clonotype was seen many times. The rearrangement uses TRBV2 and TRBJ2-5, with TRBD1 matching over 9 bases. The CDR3 spans 12 residues. Per the germline V gene, CDR1 is SNHLY and CDR2 is FYNNEI. Trimming removed 7 bases from V and 5 bases from J; junction bases left unmatched: 2. CDR3 sequence: CASKDRGETQYF. DNA of the CDR3: TGTGCCAGCAAAGACAGGGGGGAGACCCAGTACTTC.

The rearrangement links TRBV3-1 to TRBJ2-5, with 10 bases fitting TRBD1. The CDR3 spans 16 residues. V lost 1 base to trimming and J lost 2 bases; unmatched junction nucleotides: 4. In germline, CDR1 is LGHDT, CDR2 YNNKEL (reference sequence). CDR3 DNA sequence: TGTGCCAGCAGCCAAGTGGGGACAGGGGTGCAAGAGACCCAGTACTTC. It codes for CASSQVGTGVQETQYF.

V gene TRBV7-2 combines with J gene TRBJ2-3; D is possibly TRBD2 (6 bases). The CDR3 length is 12 residues. Between the trimmed V and J ends, which lost 4 bases and 5 bases, there was a span of 7 bases. In germline, CDR1 is SGHTA, CDR2 FQGNSA. CDR3 sequence (DNA): TGTGCCAGCAGCTCGACTAGAGATACGCAGTATTTT. This translates into CASSSTRDTQYF.

There are many counts of this clonotype. The chain recombines TRBV5-1 with TRBJ1-1, with 12 bases lining up with TRBD1. The trim removed 3 bases at V and 4 bases at J, leaving 7 bases unmatched. The CDR3 is 16 amino acids. CDR1 and CDR2 (germline): SGHRS, YFSETQ. CDR3 residues: CASSWGTGGASTEAFF. In DNA, the CDR3 is TGCGCCAGCAGCTGGGGGACAGGGGGCGCGTCCACTGAAGCTTTCTTT.

This clonotype showed up many times. This sequence joins TRBV28 and TRBJ1-5, with D tentatively TRBD1 (6 bases). The germline V and J ends were trimmed by 4 bases and 3 bases, with 13 bases remaining between them. Germline CDR1 and CDR2: MDHEN and SYDVKM. The CDR3 is 15 residues long. CDR3 coding DNA: TGTGCCAGCAGTTCGGGGGGGCGGCCCAATCAGCCCCAGCATTTT. Its translation: CASSSGGRPNQPQHF.

The sample holds many counts of this clonotype. The gene calls are TRBV4-1 and TRBJ2-7; 12 bases map to TRBD2. Germline lookup yields CDR1 MGHRA and CDR2 YSYEKL. The CDR3 loop spans 18 amino acids. The V gene end was trimmed by 0 bases and the J gene end by 0 bases; junction bases not matched to a gene: 6. CDR3 loop: CASSQEFGTSGPSYEQYF. The CDR3 coding sequence is TGCGCCAGCAGCCAAGAGTTTGGGACTAGCGGGCCCTCCTACGAGCAGTACTTC.

This clonotype was seen repeatedly, ten times or more. The chain recombines TRBV7-2 with TRBJ2-5, with a tentative D call TRBD2 (6 bases). The CDR3 contains 13 residues. Germline CDR1 reads SGHTA; CDR2 reads FQGNSA. Trimming removed 2 bases at V and 5 bases at J, with 9 bases between. The CDR3 nucleotides are TGTGCCAGCAGCTTACGGGGGAGGGAGACCCAGTACTTC. Protein sequence: CASSLRGRETQYF.

This clonotype was recorded many times. The J gene is TRBJ2-2, the V gene TRBV29-1; D not resolved. The CDR3 contains 13 residues. The germline V gene has CDR1 SQVTM and CDR2 ANQGSEA. The germline V and J ends were trimmed by 7 bases and 2 bases, with 11 bases remaining between them. In DNA form, the CDR3 reads TGCAGCGGGGGTTCTTCTAACACCGGGGAGCTGTTTTTT. Amino acid sequence: CSGGSSNTGELFF.

Ten or more counts support this clonotype. The chain is built from TRBV3-1 and TRBJ1-6, with unresolved D. The V end was cut by 4 bases, the J end by 9 bases, with 10 bases between. The CDR3 totals 13 residues. Germline V gene sequence: CDR1 LGHDT, CDR2 YNNKEL (reference sequence). The CDR3 reads CASSRTRFSPLHF. The CDR3 nucleotides read TGTGCCAGCAGCCGCACGAGATTTTCACCCCTCCACTTT. Using reference TRBV3-1 and TRBJ1-6 for the parts outside the CDR3, the full variable domain is DTAVSQTPKYLVTQMGNDKSIKCEQNLGHDTMYWYKQDSKKFLKIMFSYNNKELIINETVPNRFSPKSPDKAHLNLHINSLELGDSAVYFCASSRTRFSPLHFGNGTRLTVT.

In this sample, this clonotype turned up many times. V gene TRBV2 combines with J gene TRBJ1-1, with 7 nucleotides matching TRBD1. Germline-derived CDR1 and CDR2 are SNHLY and FYNNEI. The length of the CDR3 is 17 residues. V gave up 11 bases and J gave up 1 base; unmatched junction bases: 19. The CDR3 is CASRVQTGFGRNTEAFF. The CDR3 nucleotides are TGTGCCTCACGAGTACAGACAGGGTTCGGAAGGAACACTGAAGCTTTCTTT.

There are many counts of this clonotype. The DNA for the CDR3 is TGCGCCAGCAGCTTGAACCTAGCGGGAGACGGGAGCCAAGAGACCCAGTACTTC. Its translation is CASSLNLAGDGSQETQYF. The V call is TRBV5-1, the J call TRBJ2-5, with 10 bases fitting TRBD2. The V and J ends lost 1 base and 1 base, in that order; junction bases with no gene match: 10. The CDR3 runs to 18 residues. CDR1 SGHRS and CDR2 YFSETQ come from the germline V gene.

The rearrangement uses TRBV9 and TRBJ2-1; D possibly corresponds to TRBD2 (5 bases). Germline loops: CDR1 SGDLS, CDR2 YYNGEE. V shed 0 bases and J shed 0 bases, with 16 bases lying between them. The CDR3 is 18 residues long. The CDR3 DNA follows: TGTGCCAGCAGCGTAGACCCCCTTCCGGGGAGCTCCTACAATGAGCAGTTCTTC. Amino acids: CASSVDPLPGSSYNEQFF.

This clonotype was counted at least ten times. The chain couples TRBV20-1 to TRBJ1-5, with 8 bases aligning to TRBD1. Germline V gives CDR1 DFQATT, CDR2 SNEGSKA (reference sequence). The CDR3 is 13 amino acids. V dropped 4 bases and J dropped 2; count of bases not matched to a gene: 1. The CDR3 reads CSATGGGNQPQHF. CDR3 coding DNA: TGCAGTGCTACAGGGGGCGGCAATCAGCCCCAGCATTTT.

Ten or more counts support this clonotype. The chain employs TRBV5-1 and TRBJ2-3, with TRBD1 matching 9 bases. V was pared by 4 bases and J by 7 bases, with 10 bases of the junction left unmatched. This CDR3 region has 15 residues. From germline, CDR1 is SGHRS and CDR2 YFSETQ. The CDR3 spells CASSRGGQGPYTQYF. The CDR3 region has the DNA TGCGCCAGCAGCAGAGGGGGACAGGGCCCTTATACGCAGTATTTT.

This clonotype was counted ten times or more. This chain joins TRBV20-1 and TRBJ2-7; D remains ambiguous. The CDR3 has 14 amino acids. The V end lost 4 bases, the J end lost 1 base, and 14 bases lay between the germline ends. The germline V gene encodes CDR1 DFQATT and CDR2 SNEGSKA (reference sequence). CDR3: CSAKNIGGSYEQYF. CDR3 in DNA: TGCAGTGCTAAAAATATCGGTGGATCCTACGAGCAGTACTTC.

This clonotype occurred a few times. This chain connects TRBV5-1 to TRBJ2-5, with TRBD2 matching over 9 bases. The V gene end was trimmed by 2 bases and the J gene end by 3 bases; junction bases not matched to a gene: 2. Per germline, CDR1 SGHRS and CDR2 YFSETQ. The CDR3 runs 14 residues. The CDR3 is CASSLAGGEETQYF. The CDR3 coding sequence is TGCGCCAGCAGCTTAGCGGGAGGAGAAGAGACCCAGTACTTC.

This chain connects TRBV6-6 to TRBJ1-1; 11 bases line up with TRBD1. CDR3 length equals 15 residues. Trimming cost V 7 bases and J 5 bases; bases outside gene matches: 9. The V gene's germline CDR1 is MNHNY and CDR2 SVGAGI (reference sequence). CDR3 sequence: CASIPGQGAKTEAFF. As DNA, the CDR3 is TGTGCCAGCATCCCAGGACAGGGGGCGAAAACTGAAGCTTTCTTT.

As regards this clonotype: A read error is possible here, since a much larger clone lies one base away. J is TRBJ2-3 and V is TRBV5-1; the D gene is possibly TRBD1 (5 bases). Germline lookup yields CDR1 SGHRS and CDR2 YFSETQ. The CDR3 has 14 amino acids. CDR3 in amino acids: CASSLGQPTDTQDF. The CDR3 region has the DNA TGCGCCAGCAGCTTGGGACAGCCCACAGATACGCAGGATTTT.

This clonotype was recorded at least ten times. The V gene is TRBV20-1, the J gene TRBJ1-2; unclear D gene. V gave up 7 bases and J gave up 0 bases, with 12 bases separating them. Germline CDR1 and CDR2: DFQATT and SNEGSKA (reference sequence). This CDR3 has 13 amino acids. The CDR3 region is CSGRPLANYGYTF. In DNA form, the CDR3 reads TGCAGTGGCAGGCCTTTAGCTAACTATGGCTACACCTTC.

This clonotype has more than one count but fewer than ten. The chain joins TRBV7-9 to TRBJ2-2; D is unclear. Between the trimmed V and J ends, which lost 5 bases and 6 bases, there was a span of 13 bases. The CDR3 extends over 14 amino acids. Germline CDR1 SEHNR, CDR2 FQNEAQ (reference sequence). The CDR3, as DNA: TGTGCCAGCAGCCCCAAGCCTACGGCCGGGGAGCTGTTTTTT. It is translated as CASSPKPTAGELFF. The variable domain in full, completed from reference TRBV7-9 and TRBJ2-2, reads DTGVSQNPRHKITKRGQNVTFRCDPISEHNRLYWYRQTLGQGPEFLTYFQNEAQLEKSRLLSDRFSAERPKGSFSTLEIQRTEQGDSAMYLCASSPKPTAGELFFGEGSRLTVL.

In its sample, this clonotype was seen a few times. The chain employs TRBV5-1 and TRBJ1-5, with 7 positions matching TRBD1. Germline V gene lookup returns CDR1 SGHRS and CDR2 YFSETQ. This CDR3 region has 19 residues. Trimming at V came to 1 base and at J to 0 bases, leaving 13 bases not matched to a gene. The CDR3, as DNA: TGCGCCAGCAGCTTGCTCGGGGGCAGGGGGATCTATAGCAATCAGCCCCAGCATTTT. Translation: CASSLLGGRGIYSNQPQHF. Full variable domain (outside the CDR3, taken from reference TRBV5-1 and TRBJ1-5): KAGVTQTPRYLIKTRGQQVTLSCSPISGHRSVSWYQQTPGQGLQFLFEYFSETQRNKGNFPGRFSGRQFSNSRSEMNVSTLELGDSALYLCASSLLGGRGIYSNQPQHFGDGTRLSIL.

This clonotype showed up many times. This chain joins TRBV5-1 and TRBJ2-6; D may match TRBD1 or TRBD2 (5 bases each). The V and J ends lost 3 bases and 7 bases respectively, with 14 bases between them. This CDR3 is built from 15 residues. The V gene's germline CDR1 is SGHRS and CDR2 YFSETQ. The CDR3 is CASSSRDGTANVLTF. CDR3 DNA: TGCGCCAGCAGCTCTCGGGACGGAACAGCCAACGTCCTGACTTTC.

The chain joins TRBV7-8 to TRBJ2-3, with a tentative D call TRBD2 (5 bases). Germline lookup yields CDR1 SGHVS and CDR2 FQNEAQ. The ends were cut back, 3 bases at V and 5 bases at J, with 9 bases in the middle. The CDR3 is 13 residues long. The CDR3 nucleotides read TGTGCCAGCAGCTTTACGAGGGAAGATACGCAGTATTTT. Translation: CASSFTREDTQYF.